The 8 T cell receptor beta chains given below trace back to one sample, sequenced in a study of vaccination effects on CD4 cells after COVID-19. Assay used: immunoSEQ multiplex PCR; TCRdb lists only in-frame clones, some missing. The data show under 25,000 clones, about three quarters seen once. These TCRs' antigens remain unknown. ViraFEST assay sequencing came after antigen-specific CD4+ T cells were expanded with viral peptide pools. Having been cultured for roughly 9 days, the cells underwent CD4+ T cell isolation. Vaccine recipients lacked prior SARS-CoV-2 infection and had negative nucleocapsid antibodies. Sample: CD4+ T cells from PBMCs cultured with SARS-CoV-2 spike peptides, taken before COVID-19 vaccination. The receptors derive from a human donor who received a COVID-19 vaccine.

This clone was recorded a few times. The chain is built from TRBV5-4 and TRBJ1-2; D perhaps matches TRBD1 (5 bases). With 3 bases removed from V and 4 bases from J, the gap between germline ends came to 13 bases. The CDR3 runs 14 residues. Per the germline V gene, CDR1 is SGHNT and CDR2 is YYREEE (reference sequence). As DNA, the CDR3 is TGTGCCAGCAGCTCAACAGGCCGGAGCTATGGCTACACCTTC. As protein: CASSSTGRSYGYTF.

The sample holds one count of this clone. This chain joins TRBV5-1 and TRBJ2-2; D may be TRBD2 (5 bases). The CDR3 runs to 17 residues. CDR1 is SGHRS, CDR2 YFSETQ, per germline. V lost 0 bases, J lost 3 bases, and 15 bases lay in between. The CDR3 region is CASSLDVAAGDTGELFF. Written as DNA, the CDR3 is TGCGCCAGCAGCTTGGACGTTGCGGCCGGGGACACCGGGGAGCTGTTTTTT. Supplemented by reference TRBV5-1 and TRBJ2-2, the full variable domain reads KAGVTQTPRYLIKTRGQQVTLSCSPISGHRSVSWYQQTPGQGLQFLFEYFSETQRNKGNFPGRFSGRQFSNSRSEMNVSTLELGDSALYLCASSLDVAAGDTGELFFGEGSRLTVL.

J is TRBJ2-3 and V is TRBV5-8; 9 bases line up with TRBD2. Germline V gives CDR1 SGHTS, CDR2 YDEGEE. Trimming removed 5 bases from V and 2 bases from J; junction bases left unmatched: 3. The CDR3 covers 14 residues. The CDR3 bases are TGTGCCAGCAGGGGACTAGCTTACACAGATACGCAGTATTTT. Translating gives CASRGLAYTDTQYF.

This rearrangement joins TRBV7-2 to TRBJ1-6; D remains ambiguous. Looked up from germline, CDR1 is SGHTA and CDR2 is FQGNSA. The CDR3 is made up of 17 amino acids. Trimming cost V 0 bases and J 2 bases, with 11 bases left between them. As DNA, the CDR3 is TGTGCCAGCAGCTTAGCGGGAACCAGACCCTATAATTCACCCCTCCACTTT. As protein: CASSLAGTRPYNSPLHF.

V and J are TRBV6-5 and TRBJ1-5; possible D gene TRBD1, 5 bases. Germline CDR1 and CDR2: MNHEY and SVGAGI. Trimming removed 7 bases from V and 4 bases from J, with 14 bases in between. The CDR3 sequence is 14 residues long. The CDR3 nucleotides are TGTGCCAGCAAGAAGGGACTCGAAAATCAGCCCCAGCATTTT. Its translation is CASKKGLENQPQHF.

The chain couples TRBV5-4 to TRBJ2-1, with 10 positions matching TRBD2. The length of the CDR3 is 15 residues. CDR1 SGHNT and CDR2 YYREEE come from the germline V gene (reference sequence). V lost 4 bases, J lost 6 bases, and 7 bases stayed unmatched. The CDR3 sequence: CASSQSGRAGNEQFF. The DNA for the CDR3 is TGTGCCAGCAGCCAAAGCGGGAGGGCCGGCAATGAGCAGTTCTTC.

The chain combines TRBV4-1 with TRBJ1-6; D not certain. The germline V gene has CDR1 MGHRA and CDR2 YSYEKL. The CDR3 loop spans 15 amino acids. V was cut by 2 bases and J by 9 bases, with 14 bases left in between. The CDR3 protein is CASSQLPGRGSPLHF. CDR3 DNA: TGCGCCAGCAGCCAACTTCCGGGCCGGGGTTCACCCCTCCACTTT.

The V call is TRBV2, the J call TRBJ1-3; the D is unclear. The CDR3 has 16 amino acids. Germline V lookup: CDR1 SNHLY, CDR2 FYNNEI. The V end lost 2 bases, the J end lost 2 bases, and 13 bases lay between the germline ends. The CDR3 spells CASSEQAALPGNTIYF. The CDR3 DNA sequence: TGTGCCAGCAGTGAACAAGCCGCCCTGCCTGGAAACACCATATATTTT.